The 2 T cell receptor beta chains below come from one sample, sequenced in a study of T cell repertoires in cytomegalovirus infection. Each CDR3 protein is one row after TCRdb ran MiXCR on the reads. The table lists about 600,000 distinct CDR3 sequences, less than 25% of them singletons. The specimen sequenced was CD8+ T cells from PBMCs. These receptor sequences come from a human donor in good health (CMV status not recorded). Some clones in this sample may be carry-over from other donors' samples.

This clonotype occurred many times. V usage is TRBV7-9 and J usage is TRBJ1-1, with D tentatively TRBD1 (6 bases). Germline assignment: CDR1 SEHNR and CDR2 FQNEAQ (reference sequence). Trimming cost V 6 bases and J 3 bases, with 11 bases left between them. CDR3 size: 13 residues. The CDR3 bases are TGTGCCAGCAGTTATCCAGGGGACACTGAAGCTTTCTTT. Its protein product is CASSYPGDTEAFF.

This clonotype came up many times. Here the CDR3 DNA reads TGTGCCAGCAGTTACGGACTAGCGGGGACAGATACGCAGTATTTT. Translation: CASSYGLAGTDTQYF. The genes are TRBV6-5 and TRBJ2-3; 12 nucleotides match TRBD2. This CDR3 is 15 amino acids long. In germline, CDR1 is MNHEY, CDR2 SVGAGI. The V gene end was trimmed by 2 bases and the J gene end by 3 bases; junction bases not matched to a gene: 0.